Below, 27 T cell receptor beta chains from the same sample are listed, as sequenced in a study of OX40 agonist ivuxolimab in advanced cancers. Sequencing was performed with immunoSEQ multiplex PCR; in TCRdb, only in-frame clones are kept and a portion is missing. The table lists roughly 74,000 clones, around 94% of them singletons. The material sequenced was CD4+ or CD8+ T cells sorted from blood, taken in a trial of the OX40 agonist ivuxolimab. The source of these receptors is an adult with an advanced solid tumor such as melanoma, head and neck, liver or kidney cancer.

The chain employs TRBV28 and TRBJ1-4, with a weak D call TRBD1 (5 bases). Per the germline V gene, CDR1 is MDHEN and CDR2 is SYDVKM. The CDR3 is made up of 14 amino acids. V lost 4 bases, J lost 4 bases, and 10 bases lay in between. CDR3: CASSSRQFNEKLFF. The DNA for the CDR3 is TGTGCCAGCAGTTCCCGACAGTTTAATGAAAAACTGTTTTTT.

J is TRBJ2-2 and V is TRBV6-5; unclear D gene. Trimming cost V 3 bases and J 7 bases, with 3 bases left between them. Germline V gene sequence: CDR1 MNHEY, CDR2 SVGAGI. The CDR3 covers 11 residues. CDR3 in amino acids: CASSYIGELFF. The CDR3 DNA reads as TGTGCCAGCAGTTATATCGGGGAGCTGTTTTTT.

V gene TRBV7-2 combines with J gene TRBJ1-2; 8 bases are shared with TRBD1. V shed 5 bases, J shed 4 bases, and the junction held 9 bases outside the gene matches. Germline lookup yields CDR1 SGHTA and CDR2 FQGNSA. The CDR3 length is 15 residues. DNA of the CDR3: TGTGCCAGCAGCGACCGGGACAGGCCGGCCTATGGCTACACCTTC. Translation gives CASSDRDRPAYGYTF.

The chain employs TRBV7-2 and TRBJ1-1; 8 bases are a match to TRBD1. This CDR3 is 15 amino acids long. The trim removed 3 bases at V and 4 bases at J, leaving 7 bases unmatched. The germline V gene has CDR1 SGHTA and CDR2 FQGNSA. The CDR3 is CASSFRGQGGTEAFF. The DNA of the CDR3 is TGTGCCAGCAGCTTCCGCGGACAGGGTGGCACTGAAGCTTTCTTT.

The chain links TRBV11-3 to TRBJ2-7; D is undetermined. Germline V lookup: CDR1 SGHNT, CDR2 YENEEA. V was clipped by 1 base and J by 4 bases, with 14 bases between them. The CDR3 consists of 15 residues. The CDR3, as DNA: TGTGCCAGCAGCTTAGGAACGGTTTTTCAGTACGAGCAGTACTTC. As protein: CASSLGTVFQYEQYF.

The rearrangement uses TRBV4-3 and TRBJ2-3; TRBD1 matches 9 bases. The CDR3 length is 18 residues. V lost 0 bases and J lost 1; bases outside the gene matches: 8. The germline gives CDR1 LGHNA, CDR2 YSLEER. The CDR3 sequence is CASSQESFGDRGTDTQYF. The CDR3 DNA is TGCGCCAGCAGCCAAGAATCGTTCGGGGACAGGGGCACAGATACGCAGTATTTT.

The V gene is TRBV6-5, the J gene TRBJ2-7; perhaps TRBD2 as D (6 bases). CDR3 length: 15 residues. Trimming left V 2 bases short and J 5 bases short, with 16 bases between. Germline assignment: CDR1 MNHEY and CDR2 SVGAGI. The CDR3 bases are TGTGCCAGCAGTTACCTCCGGGGGTCTAGCGACGAGCAGTACTTC. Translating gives CASSYLRGSSDEQYF.

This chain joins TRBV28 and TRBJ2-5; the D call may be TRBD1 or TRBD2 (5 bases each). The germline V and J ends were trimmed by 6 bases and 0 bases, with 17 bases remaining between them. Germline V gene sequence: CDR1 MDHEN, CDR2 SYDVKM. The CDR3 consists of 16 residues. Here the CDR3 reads CASRIRDRRNQETQYF. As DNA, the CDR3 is TGTGCCAGCAGAATCCGGGACCGACGAAACCAAGAGACCCAGTACTTC.

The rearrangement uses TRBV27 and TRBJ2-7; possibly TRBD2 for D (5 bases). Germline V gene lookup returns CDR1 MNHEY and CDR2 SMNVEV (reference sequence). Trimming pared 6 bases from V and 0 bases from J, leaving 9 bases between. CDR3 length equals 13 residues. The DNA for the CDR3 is TGTGCCAGCAGCCGCACTAGCTCCTACGAGCAGTACTTC. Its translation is CASSRTSSYEQYF.

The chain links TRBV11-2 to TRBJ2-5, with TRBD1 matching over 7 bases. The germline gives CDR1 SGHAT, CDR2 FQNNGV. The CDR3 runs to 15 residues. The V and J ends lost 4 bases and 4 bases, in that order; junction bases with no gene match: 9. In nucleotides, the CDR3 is TGTGCCAGCAGCTCCACTCCCGGGACAGCAGAGACCCAGTACTTC. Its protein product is CASSSTPGTAETQYF.

CDR3 nucleotide sequence: TGCGCCAGCAGCCCTGGACCTGGGCTAAGCGAACAATCCTACGAGCAGTACTTC. Its protein product is CASSPGPGLSEQSYEQYF. The chain is built from TRBV4-3 and TRBJ2-7; D not certain. CDR1 is LGHNA, CDR2 YSLEER, per germline. CDR3 length: 18 amino acids. V lost 4 bases to trimming and J lost 1 base, with 23 bases between them.

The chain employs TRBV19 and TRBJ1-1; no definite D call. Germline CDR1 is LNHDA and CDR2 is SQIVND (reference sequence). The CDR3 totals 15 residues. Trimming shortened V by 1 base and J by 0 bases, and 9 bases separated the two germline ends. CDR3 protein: CASSIGPDLNTEAFF. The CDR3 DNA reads TGTGCCAGTAGTATAGGGCCAGACCTGAACACTGAAGCTTTCTTT. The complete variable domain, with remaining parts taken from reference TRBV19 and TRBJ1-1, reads DGGITQSPKYLFRKEGQNVTLSCEQNLNHDAMYWYRQDPGQGLRLIYYSQIVNDFQKGDIAEGYSVSREKKESFPLTVTSAQKNPTAFYLCASSIGPDLNTEAFFGQGTRLTVV.

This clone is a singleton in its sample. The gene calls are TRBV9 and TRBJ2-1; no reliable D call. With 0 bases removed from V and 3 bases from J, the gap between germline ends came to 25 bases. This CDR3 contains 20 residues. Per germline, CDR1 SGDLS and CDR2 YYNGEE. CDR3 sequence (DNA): TGTGCCAGCAGCGTAGATCCTGAGAGACGAGAGCAACCTGACTACAATGAGCAGTTCTTC. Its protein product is CASSVDPERREQPDYNEQFF.

The CDR3 DNA reads as TGTGCCAGCAGTTTATTTCCCGGTTTTGGAAACACCATATATTTT. Translation gives CASSLFPGFGNTIYF. The rearrangement links TRBV6-5 to TRBJ1-3; D call uncertain. The CDR3 consists of 15 residues. CDR1 and CDR2 (germline): MNHEY, SVGAGI. Between the trimmed V and J ends, which lost 4 bases and 3 bases, there was a span of 13 bases.

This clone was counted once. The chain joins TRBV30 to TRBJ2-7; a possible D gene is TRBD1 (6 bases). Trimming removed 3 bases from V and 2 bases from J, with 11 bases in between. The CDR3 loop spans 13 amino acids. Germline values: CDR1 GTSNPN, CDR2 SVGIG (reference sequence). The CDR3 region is CAWSGQWPYEQYF. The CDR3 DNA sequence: TGTGCCTGGAGCGGACAGTGGCCCTACGAGCAGTACTTC.

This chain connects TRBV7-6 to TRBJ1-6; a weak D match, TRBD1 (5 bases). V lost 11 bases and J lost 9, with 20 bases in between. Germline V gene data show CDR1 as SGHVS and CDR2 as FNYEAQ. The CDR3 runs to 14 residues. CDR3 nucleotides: TGTGCCGGCGGGGACCCAACCGGTGGTTCACCCCTCCACTTT. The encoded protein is CAGGDPTGGSPLHF.

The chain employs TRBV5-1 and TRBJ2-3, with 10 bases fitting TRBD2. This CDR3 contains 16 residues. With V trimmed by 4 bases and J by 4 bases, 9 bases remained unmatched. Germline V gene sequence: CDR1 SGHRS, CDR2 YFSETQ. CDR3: CASSPLSGGASDTQYF. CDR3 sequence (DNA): TGCGCCAGCAGCCCCCTGAGCGGGGGGGCCTCAGATACGCAGTATTTT. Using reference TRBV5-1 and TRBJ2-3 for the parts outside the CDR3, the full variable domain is KAGVTQTPRYLIKTRGQQVTLSCSPISGHRSVSWYQQTPGQGLQFLFEYFSETQRNKGNFPGRFSGRQFSNSRSEMNVSTLELGDSALYLCASSPLSGGASDTQYFGPGTRLTVL.

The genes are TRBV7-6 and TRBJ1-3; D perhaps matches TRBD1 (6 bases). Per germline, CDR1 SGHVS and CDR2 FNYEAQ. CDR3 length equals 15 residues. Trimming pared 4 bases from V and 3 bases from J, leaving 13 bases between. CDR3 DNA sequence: TGTGCCAGCAGCTCCCCCGGGGGCTATGGAAACACCATATATTTT. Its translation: CASSSPGGYGNTIYF.

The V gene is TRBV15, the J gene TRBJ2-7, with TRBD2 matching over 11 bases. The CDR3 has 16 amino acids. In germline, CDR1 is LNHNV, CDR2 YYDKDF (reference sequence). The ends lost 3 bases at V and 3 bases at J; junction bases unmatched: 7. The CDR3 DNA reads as TGTGCCACCAGCAGGGGACTAGCGGACCACGGCTACGAGCAGTACTTC. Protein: CATSRGLADHGYEQYF. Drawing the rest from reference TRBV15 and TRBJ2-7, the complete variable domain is DAMVIQNPRYQVTQFGKPVTLSCSQTLNHNVMYWYQQKSSQAPKLLFHYYDKDFNNEADTPDNFQSRRPNTSFCFLDIRSPGLGDTAMYLCATSRGLADHGYEQYFGPGTRLTVT.

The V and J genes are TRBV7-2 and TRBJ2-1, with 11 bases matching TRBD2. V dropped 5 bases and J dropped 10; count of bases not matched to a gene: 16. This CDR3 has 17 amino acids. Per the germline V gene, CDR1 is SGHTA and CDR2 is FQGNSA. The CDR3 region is CASSPGGRGLAVREQFF. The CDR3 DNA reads TGTGCCAGCAGCCCAGGGGGGAGGGGACTAGCGGTTCGAGAGCAGTTCTTC.

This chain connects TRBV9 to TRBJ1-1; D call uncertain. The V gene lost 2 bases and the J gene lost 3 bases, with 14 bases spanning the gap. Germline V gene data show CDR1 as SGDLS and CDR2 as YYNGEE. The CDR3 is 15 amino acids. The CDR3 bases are TGTGCCAGCAGCGTCCTCGGGCAGGCGGACACTGAAGCTTTCTTT. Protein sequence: CASSVLGQADTEAFF.

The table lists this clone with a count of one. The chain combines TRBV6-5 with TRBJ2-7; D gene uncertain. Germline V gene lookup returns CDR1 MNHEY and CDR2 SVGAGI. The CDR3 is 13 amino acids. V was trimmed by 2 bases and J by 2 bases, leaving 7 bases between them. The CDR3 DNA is TGTGCCAGCAGTTACGGGCAGACCTACGAGCAGTACTTC. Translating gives CASSYGQTYEQYF.

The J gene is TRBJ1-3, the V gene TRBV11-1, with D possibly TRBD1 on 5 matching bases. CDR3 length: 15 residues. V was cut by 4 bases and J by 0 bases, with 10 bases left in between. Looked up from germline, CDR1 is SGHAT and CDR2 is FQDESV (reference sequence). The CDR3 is CASSYGTLSGNTIYF. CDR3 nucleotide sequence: TGTGCCAGCAGCTATGGGACGCTCTCTGGAAACACCATATATTTT.

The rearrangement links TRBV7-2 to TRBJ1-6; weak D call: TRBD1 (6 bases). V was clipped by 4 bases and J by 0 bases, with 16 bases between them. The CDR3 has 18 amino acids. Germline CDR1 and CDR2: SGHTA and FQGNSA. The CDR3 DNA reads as TGTGCCAGCAGCTCCTCATTGGGGGACAACTCCTATAATTCACCCCTCCACTTT. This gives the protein CASSSSLGDNSYNSPLHF.

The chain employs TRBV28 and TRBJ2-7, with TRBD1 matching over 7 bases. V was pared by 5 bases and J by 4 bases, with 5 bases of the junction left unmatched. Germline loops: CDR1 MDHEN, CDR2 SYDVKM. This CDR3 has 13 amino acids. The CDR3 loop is CASSLGQRYEQYF. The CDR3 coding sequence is TGTGCCAGCAGTCTGGGACAGAGGTACGAGCAGTACTTC.

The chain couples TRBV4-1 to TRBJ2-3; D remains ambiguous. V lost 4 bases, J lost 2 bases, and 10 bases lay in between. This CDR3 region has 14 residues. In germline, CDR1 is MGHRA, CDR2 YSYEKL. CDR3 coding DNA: TGCGCCAGCAGCCGAGAGAGTACCACAGATACGCAGTATTTT. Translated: CASSRESTTDTQYF.

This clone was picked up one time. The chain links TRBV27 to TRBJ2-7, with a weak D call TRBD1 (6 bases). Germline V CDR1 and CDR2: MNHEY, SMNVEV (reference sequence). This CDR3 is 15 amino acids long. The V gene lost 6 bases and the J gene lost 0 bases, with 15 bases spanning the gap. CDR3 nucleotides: TGTGCCAGCAGGGGGGCCCCGAGGGGCTCCTACGAGCAGTACTTC. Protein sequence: CASRGAPRGSYEQYF.